These 22 T cell receptor beta chains originate from one sample sequenced in a study of cytomegalovirus exposure and HLA in healthy donors. Researchers ran the PCR with 60 Vbeta and 13 Jbeta primers. Measured with immunoSEQ multiplex PCR; TCRdb has only the in-frame clones, and not every one. The sample has 140,000 to 150,000 clones; approximately 73% are singletons. Source material: PBMCs. The receptors here all came from a woman under 30 in good health and CMV-seronegative.

CDR3 in DNA: TGTGCCAGCAATCAAGGGAGCACAGGCTACACCTTC. It specifies CASNQGSTGYTF. V gene TRBV2 combines with J gene TRBJ1-2; no clear D gene. The CDR3 has 12 residues. The germline gives CDR1 SNHLY, CDR2 FYNNEI. V dropped 7 bases and J dropped 8 bases, with 14 bases sitting between them.

The rearrangement links TRBV4-3 to TRBJ2-1; 8 bases fit TRBD2. Trimming at V came to 0 bases and at J to 1 base, leaving 8 bases not matched to a gene. This CDR3 spans 18 amino acids. Germline assignment: CDR1 LGHNA and CDR2 YSLEER. The CDR3: CASSQDVHGTSSYNEQFF. DNA of the CDR3: TGCGCCAGCAGCCAAGATGTTCATGGGACTAGTTCCTACAATGAGCAGTTCTTC.

This chain links TRBV18 with TRBJ1-1; D perhaps matches TRBD1 (5 bases). Between the trimmed V and J ends, which lost 0 bases and 3 bases, there was a span of 14 bases. This CDR3 is built from 16 residues. CDR1 and CDR2 (germline): KGHSH, LQKENI. As DNA, the CDR3 is TGTGCCAGCTCACCACCGGGCCAGGGTCTATACACTGAAGCTTTCTTT. Its translation: CASSPPGQGLYTEAFF.

The genes are TRBV28 and TRBJ2-7, with 11 positions matching TRBD1. This CDR3 region has 15 residues. Germline assignment: CDR1 MDHEN and CDR2 SYDVKM. The V gene end was trimmed by 5 bases and the J gene end by 3 bases; junction bases not matched to a gene: 6. CDR3 sequence (DNA): TGTGCCAGCAGTACAGGGACAGGGGGGTTCTACGAGCAGTACTTC. Encoded protein: CASSTGTGGFYEQYF.

The CDR3 nucleotides are TGTGCCAGCAGTCGGACATCTAGCACAGATACGCAGTATTTT. Its translation: CASSRTSSTDTQYF. The chain recombines TRBV2 with TRBJ2-3, with D perhaps matching TRBD1 (5 bases). The CDR3 spans 14 residues. Trimming removed 5 bases at V and 0 bases at J, with 9 bases between. The germline V gene has CDR1 SNHLY and CDR2 FYNNEI.

This clone has just a few counts. This chain joins TRBV9 and TRBJ2-1; no clear D gene. V lost 3 bases and J 4 bases, leaving 8 bases between the germline ends. This CDR3 spans 13 amino acids. Germline CDR1 reads SGDLS; CDR2 reads YYNGEE. In nucleotides, the CDR3 is TGTGCCAGCAGCGAGAACTTATACAATGAGCAGTTCTTC. It encodes CASSENLYNEQFF.

This sequence joins TRBV28 and TRBJ1-1; the D gene is possibly TRBD1 (5 bases). In germline, CDR1 is MDHEN, CDR2 SYDVKM. The V and J ends lost 7 bases and 12 bases respectively, with 15 bases between them. The CDR3 length is 11 residues. The CDR3 nucleotides are TGTGCCAGCACCCCTGGGGGGTCAACTTTCTTT. Its translation is CASTPGGSTFF.

The chain couples TRBV10-3 to TRBJ1-1; D not certain. Trimming left V 0 bases short and J 2 bases short, with 7 bases between. This CDR3 comprises 14 residues. CDR1 is ENHRY and CDR2 is SYGVKD in the germline V gene. For the CDR3, the DNA is TGTGCCATCAGTGAGTCACACGCTAACACTGAAGCTTTCTTT. Residues: CAISESHANTEAFF.

The chain uses TRBV5-4 and TRBJ1-2, with TRBD1 matching 9 bases. The germline V gene encodes CDR1 SGHNT and CDR2 YYREEE (reference sequence). After removal of 4 bases from V and 2 bases from J, the junction contained 6 bases not matched to a gene. This CDR3 comprises 15 residues. The CDR3 sequence: CASSGTGLTNYGYTF. As DNA, the CDR3 is TGTGCCAGCAGCGGGACAGGGCTGACCAACTATGGCTACACCTTC. The variable domain in full, completed from reference TRBV5-4 and TRBJ1-2, reads ETGVTQSPTHLIKTRGQQVTLRCSSQSGHNTVSWYQQALGQGPQFIFQYYREEENGRGNFPPRFSGLQFPNYSSELNVNALELDDSALYLCASSGTGLTNYGYTFGSGTRLTVV.

The rearrangement links TRBV7-3 to TRBJ2-1; D perhaps matches TRBD2 (6 bases). The CDR3 length is 15 residues. The germline V gene has CDR1 SGHTA and CDR2 FQGTGA. The V end lost 2 bases, the J end lost 8 bases, and 16 bases lay between the germline ends. CDR3 bases: TGTGCCAGCAGCTTAGCGGGACCACGTGGGTATGAGCAGTTCTTC. This translates into CASSLAGPRGYEQFF.

The chain carries TRBV6-5 and TRBJ1-2; 8 nucleotides match TRBD1. The CDR3 extends over 13 amino acids. The J segment lost 8 bases and the V segment lost 5 bases, leaving 7 bases of the junction unmatched. CDR1 MNHEY and CDR2 SVGAGI come from the germline V gene. Written as DNA, the CDR3 is TGTGCCAGCAGTAGGACAGGGATAAGGGGCTACACCTTC. Amino acid sequence: CASSRTGIRGYTF.

V is TRBV4-1 and J is TRBJ2-5; 8 bases align to TRBD2. The CDR3 has 15 residues. Germline CDR1 and CDR2: MGHRA and YSYEKL. Germline trimming cut 4 bases from V and 4 bases from J; bases unmatched to any gene: 8. The CDR3 loop is CASSLGGAVRETQYF. The CDR3 DNA is TGCGCCAGCAGCCTCGGGGGGGCTGTCCGAGAGACCCAGTACTTC.

V is TRBV7-3 and J is TRBJ1-6, with D maybe TRBD1 (5 bases). V shed 7 bases and J shed 7 bases, with 8 bases lying between them. The CDR3 consists of 12 residues. The V gene's germline CDR1 is SGHTA and CDR2 FQGTGA. CDR3 nucleotides: TGTGCCAGCACCCCAGGGAATTCACCCCTCCACTTT. Its protein is CASTPGNSPLHF.

The chain combines TRBV13 with TRBJ2-1; TRBD2 might be the D (6 bases). Deletions cut 6 bases from V and 8 bases from J, with 20 bases between. The CDR3 sequence is 15 residues long. CDR1 and CDR2 from the germline V gene are PRHDT and FYEKMQ (reference sequence). CDR3 amino acids: CASSYREPRGDEQFF. The DNA for the CDR3 is TGTGCCAGCAGTTATCGGGAGCCCCGGGGAGATGAGCAGTTCTTC.

This clone was detected only a few times. The chain has TRBV28 and TRBJ1-5, with D perhaps TRBD1 (5 bases). The CDR3 length is 16 residues. CDR1 and CDR2 (germline): MDHEN, SYDVKM. The ends were cut back, 5 bases at V and 6 bases at J, with 20 bases in the middle. CDR3 sequence (DNA): TGTGCCAGCAGTACCCTGACCGAACTCGGGGGTCAGCCCCAGCATTTT. Translating gives CASSTLTELGGQPQHF. The full variable domain, completed using reference TRBV28 and TRBJ1-5, is DVKVTQSSRYLVKRTGEKVFLECVQDMDHENMFWYRQDPGLGLRLIYFSYDVKMKEKGDIPEGYSVSREKKERFSLILESASTNQTSMYLCASSTLTELGGQPQHFGDGTRLSIL.

The chain carries TRBV5-1 and TRBJ1-2, with 7 bases aligning to TRBD1. Looked up from germline, CDR1 is SGHRS and CDR2 is YFSETQ. This CDR3 spans 17 amino acids. After removal of 5 bases from V and 2 bases from J, the junction contained 15 bases not matched to a gene. CDR3 in amino acids: CASSRRVGQVGNYGYTF. CDR3 coding DNA: TGCGCCAGCAGTCGACGTGTCGGACAGGTCGGCAACTATGGCTACACCTTC.

The chain combines TRBV7-2 with TRBJ1-5, with 8 bases lining up with TRBD1. The CDR3 covers 17 residues. V lost 2 bases to trimming and J lost 1 base; unmatched junction nucleotides: 7. Germline V lookup: CDR1 SGHTA, CDR2 FQGNSA. For the CDR3, the DNA is TGTGCCAGCAGCTTAACTGGGACAGGTCGGAGCAATCAGCCCCAGCATTTT. This encodes CASSLTGTGRSNQPQHF.

Here the CDR3 DNA reads TGTGCCAGCAGCTCCCGGGACAGGGATAACTATGGCTACACCTTC. Encoded protein: CASSSRDRDNYGYTF. This chain uses TRBV6-5 with TRBJ1-2; 9 nucleotides agree with TRBD1. Trimming removed 6 bases from V and 1 base from J; junction bases left unmatched: 6. From germline, CDR1 is MNHEY and CDR2 SVGAGI. This CDR3 has 15 residues.

This clone has just a few counts. V is TRBV6-1 and J is TRBJ1-2; D not resolved. The ends were cut back, 7 bases at V and 0 bases at J, with 6 bases in the middle. This CDR3 region has 12 residues. Germline-derived CDR1 and CDR2 are MNHNS and SASEGT. This CDR3 is CASTSANYGYTF. In nucleotides, the CDR3 is TGTGCCAGCACGTCAGCTAACTATGGCTACACCTTC.

V and J are TRBV6-5 and TRBJ1-1; D possibly corresponds to TRBD1 (5 bases). The germline CDR1 and CDR2 sequences are MNHEY and SVGAGI. V was shortened by 4 bases and J by 1 base, with 10 bases between the two germline ends. This CDR3 spans 14 amino acids. CDR3 in DNA: TGTGCCAGCAGTTTAGATAGGGGGAACACTGAAGCTTTCTTT. It is translated as CASSLDRGNTEAFF.

The rearrangement links TRBV9 to TRBJ1-1; possibly TRBD1 for D (6 bases). Deletions cut 3 bases from V and 4 bases from J, with 10 bases between. In germline, CDR1 is SGDLS, CDR2 YYNGEE. The CDR3 consists of 13 residues. CDR3 sequence: CASSGRGATEAFF. CDR3 nucleotide sequence: TGTGCCAGCAGCGGCAGGGGCGCCACTGAAGCTTTCTTT.

This chain connects TRBV5-6 to TRBJ1-5; possible D gene TRBD1, 5 bases. The CDR3 spans 13 residues. Trimming took off 4 bases at V and 3 bases at J, with 8 bases between the two ends. CDR1 and CDR2 (germline): SGHDT, YYEEEE. The CDR3 bases are TGTGCCAGCAGCCCGGGACTCAATCAGCCCCAGCATTTT. Its protein product is CASSPGLNQPQHF.